This TCR beta chain stems from a study of Ad26.COV2.S vaccination and SARS-CoV-2 variants. Overall study results and limits: Responses of spike-specific T cells (both CD8+ and CD4+) reportedly showed substantial breadth after vaccination.

The protocol was immunoSEQ multiplex PCR, while the TCRdb copy is restricted to in-frame clones and leaves out a portion. The sample has around 450,000 clones; 85% to 90% are singletons. Stated treatment: 15 to 20 received Ad26.COV2.S at low or high dose, single or two shots; roughly 5 received placebo; per-sample allocation not given. Collection of the samples took place on day 63 after the first injection of vaccine or placebo. An Ad26 vector expressing Wuhan-strain SARS-CoV-2 spike constituted the vaccine. About this clone: Its antigen is undetermined.

This CDR3 is 14 amino acids long. Germline V gene lookup returns CDR1 SGHRS and CDR2 YFSETQ. The germline V and J ends were trimmed by 4 bases and 4 bases, with 11 bases remaining between them. The specimen was peripheral blood, collected in a trial of Ad26.COV2.S vaccine versus placebo. The clonotype comes from a person aged 18 to 59 who received the Ad26.COV2.S COVID-19 vaccine or a placebo. The rearrangement links TRBV5-1 to TRBJ2-2, with D maybe TRBD2 (6 bases). The CDR3 nucleotides are TGCGCCAGCAGCGGGGCGGGGTTCACCGGGGAGCTGTTTTTT. This encodes CASSGAGFTGELFF.